This TCR beta chain was identified during a study of T cell repertoires in cytomegalovirus infection. Study context: Indications of both CMV infection and matching HLA type were provided by public TCR beta signatures. Study-level points and caveats: Within the response measured ex vivo, HLA-C-restricted CMV-specific TCR beta clonotypes were dominant. Based on cumulative public TCR beta family frequency, carriers of CMV plus the relevant HLA were identified.

Germline CDR1 and CDR2: SGHVS and FNYEAQ. The CDR3 contains 14 residues. V dropped 5 bases and J dropped 1 base, with 10 bases sitting between them. In its sample, this clonotype was seen a few times. Antigen specificity is unknown. One entry per CDR3 protein, called by TCRdb with MiXCR from the reads. The sample holds nearly 650,000 distinct CDR3 sequences, approximately 24% seen once. The chain recombines TRBV7-6 with TRBJ2-3; no reliable D call. The sequence derives from a human donor in good health (CMV status not recorded). Some clones in this sample may be carry-over from other donors' samples. The sample comprised CD8+ T cells from PBMCs. CDR3 sequence reads: CASSPRYGTDTQYF. DNA for the CDR3: TGTGCCAGCAGCCCTCGTTACGGCACAGATACGCAGTATTTT.